This TCR beta chain was retrieved from a study of Graves' ophthalmopathy and Graves' hyperthyroidism (dated by TCRdb to about 2018). Turning to the overall study: Peripheral blood was collected at initial diagnosis, before any treatment. To tell Graves' ophthalmopathy apart from Graves' hyperthyroidism, and to predict which patients would progress to ophthalmopathy, the study relied on TCR beta repertoire signatures. In total, around 130 blood samples were TCR-sequenced: 40 to 45 ophthalmopathy, some 80 hyperthyroidism and approximately 17 hyperthyroidism-to-ophthalmopathy patients. To explore V-J signatures that distinguish ophthalmopathy from hyperthyroidism, a discovery set of around 100 patients was enrolled, made up of 40 to 45 with ophthalmopathy and some 58 with stable hyperthyroidism. The independent validation cohort included about 19 hyperthyroidism patients plus 17 patients who later progressed from hyperthyroidism to ophthalmopathy. In over five hyperthyroidism patients, the T-cell repertoires found in thyroid tissue were compared with those found in blood. After sampling, hyperthyroidism patients received methimazole starting at 30 mg daily, and ophthalmopathy patients received high-dose intravenous methylprednisolone. Study-level results and caveats: In cross-validation, the 13-signature model distinguished ophthalmopathy from stable hyperthyroidism with approximately 90% sensitivity and about 81% specificity, while in the test set the corresponding values were approximately 79% and 70%. Sample size was not predetermined statistically, and investigators were not blinded to group allocation. In validation, the model predicted ophthalmopathy progression with about 70% sensitivity and approximately 78% specificity; eleven to twelve predicted patients were CT-confirmed with GO in a median of approximately 6.5 months. Most expanded thyroid clonotypes with a frequency above 0.001 also appeared in blood, which suggests that blood repertoires may reflect the immune response in the thyroid.

For repertoire sequencing, TCR beta CDR3 regions were amplified from RNA transcripts. A first-round RT-PCR used HTBI primers with the Qiagen OneStep RT-PCR kit, followed by a second-round multiplex PCR, size selection and purification. The libraries underwent paired-end sequencing with 100 bp reads on an Illumina HiSeq2000. In the original analysis: SOAPnuke was used to process the reads, removing any read that contained adapters or uncalled bases, had a mean Phred below 15, or lacked an exact match to the constant primer or identifier. High-quality paired reads were merged with COPE v1.2.5. Each unique nucleotide sequence was defined as a clonotype, and clonotypes were aligned to IMGT TRB V, D and J references with MiTCR v1.1. Analysis was restricted to V-J combinations with a frequency above 0.0001, which covered roughly 99% of repertoires. A TCR clonal expansion and chaos score per V-J combination was defined as the ratio of F50 clonal expansion to chaos observed in the TCRdist matrix. Welch's t-statistics and random forest were used to reduce the features to 10 to 15 V-J combinations, which were then used as input to a naive Bayes classifier. The similarity between thyroid and blood repertoires was quantified using the Morisita-Horn index. In TCRdb, the public reads were trimmed at Q25 with fastp and aligned with MiXCR, with productive beta chains retained. Rows matching on CDR3 protein sequence are summarized as one entry with the most common DNA and genes. TCRdb, not the authors, supplied the V and J calls. This sample is represented by 600,000 to 950,000 distinct CDR3 sequences; approximately 40% of them were singletons. Of the sample, less than 55% is held by the ten largest clones.

Ophthalmopathy patients were characterized by moderately to severely active disease, a Clinical Activity Score of at least 3, a NOSPECS grade of at least 4, and a disease duration under 3 months. Patients were excluded if they had other autoimmune diseases, uncontrolled infections, pregnancy or lactation. Diagnosis relied on clinical symptoms, serum thyroxine, TRAb, thyroid ultrasound and orbital computed tomography. PBMCs were isolated from approximately 10 ml of fresh peripheral blood by Ficoll-Paque density gradient centrifugation. Trizol reagent was used to extract the total RNA, and its quality was then checked on an Agilent 2100 Bioanalyzer. Turning to this clonotype: No cognate antigen has been identified for it. No quality values exist for individual bases; no much larger clone is one base distant.

Looking up the germline V gene yields CDR1 SGHAT and CDR2 FQNNGV. The CDR3 covers 16 residues, taking in both the cysteine and the phenylalanine. Only the CDR3 region is kept as DNA, spanning 48 bases read in frame from base 1. V lost 8 bases and J lost 1 base; the stretch between them is 20 bases long. Sequencing input: peripheral blood. This receptor was taken from an adult man with Graves' ophthalmopathy. Recombination linked TRBV11-2 to TRBJ1-1; 5 matching bases give a weak D call of TRBD1. DNA sequence: TGTGCCAGCCAAACTCTAGCAGGGTGGGCGAACACTGAAGCTTTCTTT. Its protein is CASQTLAGWANTEAFF.